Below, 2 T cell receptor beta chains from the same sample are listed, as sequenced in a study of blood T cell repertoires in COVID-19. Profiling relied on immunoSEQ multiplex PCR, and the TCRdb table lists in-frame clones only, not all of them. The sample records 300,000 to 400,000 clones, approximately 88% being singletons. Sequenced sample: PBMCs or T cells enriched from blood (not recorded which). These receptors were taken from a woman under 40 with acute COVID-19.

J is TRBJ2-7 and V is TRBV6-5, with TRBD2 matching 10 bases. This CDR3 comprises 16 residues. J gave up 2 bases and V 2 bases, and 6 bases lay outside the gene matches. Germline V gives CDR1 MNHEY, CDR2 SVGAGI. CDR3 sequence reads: CASSYPGLAATYEQYF. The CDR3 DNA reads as TGTGCCAGCAGTTACCCCGGACTAGCGGCTACCTACGAGCAGTACTTC.

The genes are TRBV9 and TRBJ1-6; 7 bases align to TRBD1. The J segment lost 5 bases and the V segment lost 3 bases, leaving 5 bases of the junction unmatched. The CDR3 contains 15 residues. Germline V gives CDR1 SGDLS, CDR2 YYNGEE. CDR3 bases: TGTGCCAGCAGCGGAACAGGGGCCGATAATTCACCCCTCCACTTT. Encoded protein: CASSGTGADNSPLHF.